This TCR beta chain was obtained from a study of blood T cell repertoires in COVID-19 (dated by TCRdb to 2018 to 2021). Regarding the complete study: Collaborator samples came from the United States, Italy and Spain and covered acute and convalescent phases of COVID-19. The prospective study material was composed of cDNA or gDNA derived from T cells, B-cell-depleted T cells, or PBMCs. Deeply sampled blood TCRbeta repertoires from subjects exposed to, actively infected with, or recovered from COVID-19 were included in the dataset. The repertoires were released in a freely available public database intended as a resource for research on the immune response to SARS-CoV-2. The samples were drawn from the first 160 participants of the ongoing ImmuneRACE study and from 950 to 1,500 subjects provided by 6 global collaborators. A de-identified subject ID, COVID-19 status, age in years and sex were almost always included in the sample metadata. Where available, HLA class I and class II types were taken from metadata supplied by the sample provider and were not determined by assay-based typing. The paper's findings and limits, for the study overall: The amount of clinical and demographic metadata varied by source and participant and was provided uncurated.

The immunoSEQ Assay, a bias-controlled multiplex PCR, was used to amplify TCRbeta CDR3 regions from genomic DNA. The paper's processing steps were these. The number of nucleated cells in each sample was estimated from the amplification of reference gene primers within the assay. To quantify the absolute abundance of each unique TCRbeta CDR3 rearrangement, sequence reads were collapsed and filtered. Productive Simpson clonality was computed per sample as the square root of Simpson's diversity index over productive rearrangements. The immuneACCESS repertoire file appears here via TCRdb, limited to in-frame rearrangements. These files lack a portion of the clones; in checked studies, under half of the deficit traces to unresolved V genes, and the cause of the others is not known. The V and J calls and the clone size are those of that table, but D and trimming were determined from the DNA. The sample data list almost 400,000 clones, and approximately 88% of these were observed just once. The ten top clones hold over 0.9% of the sample.

Participants in the prospective study were aged about 18 to 89 years, lived in some 24 United States geographic areas, and enrolled through a virtual design. In the prospective study, cohorts were assigned on the basis of participant-reported clinical history obtained from a screening survey and a study questionnaire. Each participant in the prospective study had whole blood, serum and a nasopharyngeal or oropharyngeal swab collected by mobile phlebotomists. Prospective study participants could optionally give additional blood draws and questionnaires over an approximately 2-month period. Before DNA extraction, blood samples from the prospective study were shipped at room temperature or frozen. Of note for this clone: Its recognized antigen is unknown. Base qualities are not recorded, but no much larger clone differs from it by a single base.

CDR1 and CDR2 were assigned from the germline V gene (reference sequence) as LGHDT and YNNKEL. V loses 4 bases of germline sequence and J loses 1 base, and the interval between the two ends is 8 bases. Its CDR3 holds 13 amino acids, cysteine through phenylalanine. This entry keeps only the CDR3 DNA: 39 bases, framed from base 1. Here the chain combines TRBV3-1 (or the pseudogene TRBV3-2) and TRBJ2-7; 6 matching bases give a weak D call of TRBD1. This TCR derives from a woman in her 30s with acute COVID-19. What was sequenced was PBMCs or T cells enriched from blood (not recorded which). The sequenced DNA is TGTGCCAGCAGCCTGACAGGTTCCTACGAGCAGTACTTC. Its translation is CASSLTGSYEQYF.